One sample yielded the 26 T cell receptor beta chains listed below, sequenced in a study of tumor-infiltrating lymphocytes in primary liver carcinoma. Unsorted whole blood supplied the blood RNA, and germline DNA was isolated too. From around 520 ng of total RNA, TCR beta-specific cDNA was reverse-transcribed using a constant-region primer. Three-round nested multiplex PCR performed with slightly modified ARM-PCR produced the TCR beta libraries. Both of the initial two PCR rounds ran for approximately 11 cycles and employed TRBV1-TRBV30 forward primers alongside a C-beta reverse primer. TCRdb recomputed calls from the multiplex PCR reads with MiXCR, one row per CDR3 protein. This table has some 320,000 distinct CDR3 sequences, roughly two thirds appearing once. The sample was peripheral blood. The origin of the receptors is a man between 40 and 49 years old with primary liver carcinoma and hepatitis B virus infection.

Concerning this clonotype itself: This may be a read error, as it is one base from a much larger clone. The chain uses TRBV4-3 and TRBJ1-3; a weak D match, TRBD1 (5 bases). Germline values: CDR1 LGHNA, CDR2 YSLEER. This CDR3 contains 16 residues. CDR3 in amino acids: CASSQGDGTTGNIIYF. CDR3 DNA: TGCGCCAGCAGCCAAGGGGACGGCACGACTGGAAACATCATATATTTT.

Details on this clonotype: The germline gene is not matched at one end of the junction; a read error may be the cause. This chain links TRBV29-1 with TRBJ2-6; tentative D call: TRBD1 (5 bases). The CDR3 is 14 amino acids. Germline V CDR1 and CDR2: SQVTM, ANQGSEA. CDR3 sequence: CSVDESSGANVLIF. CDR3 nucleotides: TGCAGCGTTGACGAGAGCTCTGGGGCCAACGTCCTGATTTTC.

As regards this clonotype: Just one base apart from a much larger clone, this may be a read error. This rearrangement joins TRBV4-2 to TRBJ2-3, with D perhaps assigned TRBD1 or TRBD2 (5 bases each). The CDR3 length is 17 residues. Germline V gene sequence: CDR1 LGHNA, CDR2 YNFKEQ. V was pared by 3 bases and J by 4 bases, with 20 bases between. The CDR3 coding sequence is TGTGCCAGCAGCCATGAGGGTAACTCACGGGGCGCAGATACGCAGTATTTT. Protein sequence: CASSHEGNSRGADTQYF.

This clonotype appeared a single time. The junction and the germline gene differ at one end; a read error may be behind it. The chain employs TRBV30 and TRBJ2-5; possible D gene TRBD2, 6 bases. The CDR3 consists of 12 residues. The germline gives CDR1 GTSNPN, CDR2 SVGIG (reference sequence). The CDR3 coding sequence is TGTGCCCGGAGTCTCATGGGGGGGACCCAGTACTTC. It translates to CARSLMGGTQYF. The entire variable domain, with the rest obtained from reference TRBV30 and TRBJ2-5, is as follows: SQTIHQWPATLVQPVGSPLSLECTVEGTSNPNLYWYRQAAGRGLQLLFYSVGIGQISSEVPQNLSASRPQDRQFILSSKKLLLSDSGFYLCARSLMGGTQYFGPGTRLLVL.

The sample holds many counts of this clonotype. The chain links TRBV6-2 or TRBV6-3 to TRBJ1-1; possible D gene TRBD1, 5 bases. The ends were cut back, 7 bases at V and 1 base at J, with 13 bases in the middle. CDR1 is MNHEY and CDR2 is SVGEGT in the germline V gene. The CDR3 runs to 14 residues. The CDR3 region has the DNA TGTGCCAGCACCTTCGGGACGGGGAACACTGAAGCTTTCTTT. Its translation: CASTFGTGNTEAFF.

The sample holds many counts of this clonotype. V usage is TRBV29-1 and J usage is TRBJ2-5; no reliable D call. Germline lookup yields CDR1 SQVTM and CDR2 ANQGSEA. V lost 1 base to trimming and J lost 5 bases, with 11 bases between them. The CDR3 has 13 residues. The CDR3 nucleotides are TGCAGCGTTGAAGGTGTACTTGTGGAGACCCAGTACTTC. Encoded protein: CSVEGVLVETQYF.

The V gene is TRBV6-2 or TRBV6-3, the J gene TRBJ1-5; possibly TRBD2 for D (5 bases). The J call may be incorrect, as the DNA end agrees better with TRBJ2-3. Per germline, CDR1 MNHEY and CDR2 SVGEGT. The CDR3 spans 13 residues. The CDR3 coding sequence is TGTGCCAGCAGTCGGGCTAGCAATCAGCCCCAGTATTTT. The encoded protein is CASSRASNQPQYF.

Remarks on this clonotype: The junction departs from germline at one end; a sequencing error may be responsible. The chain combines TRBV29-1 with TRBJ1-5; unclear D gene. The germline gives CDR1 SQVTM, CDR2 ANQGSEA. The CDR3 consists of 14 residues. The CDR3 is CSVADPKNNQPHLF. CDR3 nucleotides: TGCAGCGTTGCCGATCCTAAAAACAATCAGCCCCACCTTTTT. The whole variable domain, filled in from reference TRBV29-1 and TRBJ1-5, reads SAVISQKPSRDICQRGTSLTIQCQVDSQVTMMFWYRQQPGQSLTLIATANQGSEATYESGFVIDKFPISRPNLTFSTLTVSNMSPEDSSIYLCSVADPKNNQPHLFGDGTRLSIL.

Many counts were recorded for this clonotype. This chain connects TRBV6-5 to TRBJ2-3; 7 bases are shared with TRBD1. The ends lost 6 bases at V and 2 bases at J; junction bases unmatched: 8. Germline CDR1 and CDR2: MNHEY and SVGAGI. The CDR3 sequence is 15 residues long. The DNA for the CDR3 is TGTGCCAGCAGCCTTCTGGGACAGCTCACAGATACGCAGTATTTT. As protein: CASSLLGQLTDTQYF.

This clonotype has more than one count but fewer than ten. A much larger clone lies one base from this, so it may be a read error. The V and J genes are TRBV6-5 and TRBJ2-1; 10 bases match TRBD1. The length of the CDR3 is 17 residues. Germline loops: CDR1 MNHEY, CDR2 SVGAGI. The trim removed 4 bases at V and 5 bases at J, leaving 11 bases unmatched. The CDR3 sequence: CASSSLGGTGENNEQFF. For the CDR3, the DNA is TGTGCCAGCAGTTCCCTTGGTGGGACAGGGGAAAACAATGAGCAGTTCTTC.

There are a few counts of this clonotype. The chain recombines TRBV5-1 with TRBJ2-7; 7 bases align to TRBD1. The germline gives CDR1 SGHRS, CDR2 YFSETQ. The CDR3 length is 14 residues. With 3 bases clipped from V and 3 bases from J, the junction kept 6 bases outside the gene matches. DNA for the CDR3: TGCGCCAGCAGCTCAACGGGACAGATCTACGAGCAGTACTTC. Amino acid sequence: CASSSTGQIYEQYF.

Details on this clonotype: This may stem from a read error, because a much larger clone lies one nucleotide away. The chain is built from TRBV4-3 and TRBJ2-3; D tentatively fits TRBD1 or TRBD2 (6 bases each). This CDR3 contains 18 residues. The germline CDR1 and CDR2 sequences are LGHNA and YSLEER. The DNA for the CDR3 is TGCGCCAGCAGCCAACATCCGTTGGGGGGCACGGACACACATACGCAGTATTTT. Its translation: CASSQHPLGGTDTHTQYF.

On this clonotype: Given the absence of the conserved phenylalanine or tryptophan at the CDR3 end, a read error is likely. The chain has TRBV19 and TRBJ2-7; 8 nucleotides agree with TRBD2. The CDR3 is 15 amino acids. The junction had 12 bases not matched to a gene; V was cut back by 5 bases and J by 6 bases. CDR1 LNHDA and CDR2 SQIVND come from the germline V gene (reference sequence). The CDR3 protein is CASSSGGTSIFEQYS. CDR3 bases: TGTGCCAGTAGTTCCGGTGGGACTAGTATTTTCGAGCAGTACTCC.

This clonotype was recorded once. A read error may account for a junction end that differs from germline. The chain is built from TRBV7-8 and TRBJ1-1; D perhaps matches TRBD1 (5 bases). Germline-derived CDR1 and CDR2 are SGHVS and FQNEAQ. This CDR3 is built from 15 residues. CDR3 amino acids: CASSKGRVLNAEAFF. DNA for the CDR3: TGTGCCAGCAGCAAGGGCAGGGTATTGAACGCTGAAGCTTTCTTT.

This clonotype came up many times. The V call is TRBV29-1, the J call TRBJ1-1; no clear D. CDR3 length equals 12 residues. CDR1 and CDR2 (germline): SQVTM, ANQGSEA. V lost 3 bases, J lost 4 bases, and 9 bases lay in between. The CDR3 nucleotides read TGCAGCGTTGATATCGGGTCCACTGAAGCTTTCTTT. Protein product: CSVDIGSTEAFF. The full variable domain, with the rest looked up from reference TRBV29-1 and TRBJ1-1, is SAVISQKPSRDICQRGTSLTIQCQVDSQVTMMFWYRQQPGQSLTLIATANQGSEATYESGFVIDKFPISRPNLTFSTLTVSNMSPEDSSIYLCSVDIGSTEAFFGQGTRLTVV.

For this clonotype: A read error may account for a junction end that differs from germline. The chain uses TRBV5-5 and TRBJ2-2; D perhaps matches TRBD2 (6 bases). Germline V CDR1 and CDR2: SGHKS, YYEKEE (reference sequence). The CDR3 is made up of 16 amino acids. The CDR3 coding sequence is TGTGCCAGCATCTTGGTTAGCGGCGCGAACACCGGGGAGCTGTTTTTT. Translating it yields CASILVSGANTGELFF.

CDR3 DNA sequence: TGTGCCAGCGGTTCGGCCGGGACAGAGTTTTTATACGAGCAGTACTTC. Translation gives CASGSAGTEFLYEQYF. The genes are TRBV6-5 and TRBJ2-7; 7 positions agree with TRBD1. This CDR3 has 16 amino acids. The trim removed 8 bases at V and 4 bases at J, leaving 17 bases unmatched. The germline gives CDR1 MNHEY, CDR2 SVGAGI.

This sequence joins TRBV11-1 and TRBJ1-6, with 8 bases that match TRBD1. The CDR3 totals 14 residues. The germline V gene has CDR1 SGHAT and CDR2 FQDESV (reference sequence). This CDR3 reads CAGSLDRDNSPLHF. The DNA of the CDR3 is TGTGCTGGCAGCTTGGACAGGGATAATTCACCCCTCCACTTT.

A word on this clonotype: Sequence at one end of the junction differs from germline and may be a read error. The chain uses TRBV5-1 and TRBJ2-2, with 9 bases matching TRBD1. The V gene's germline CDR1 is SGHRS and CDR2 YFSETQ. This CDR3 region has 15 residues. Written as DNA, the CDR3 is TGCGCCAACAGCTTGCGGACAGGGGAGACCGGGGAGCTGTTTTTT. This gives the protein CANSLRTGETGELFF.

J is TRBJ2-7 and V is TRBV11-2; D is possibly TRBD2 (6 bases). V was pared by 5 bases and J by 6 bases, with 14 bases between. In germline, CDR1 is SGHAT, CDR2 FQNNGV. The CDR3 is 13 amino acids. The DNA for the CDR3 is TGTGCCAGCAGCGCCCCTGGGGGGTTCGAGCAGTACTTC. Translation gives CASSAPGGFEQYF.

The chain has TRBV5-1 and TRBJ2-7; 8 bases line up with TRBD1. Germline values: CDR1 SGHRS, CDR2 YFSETQ. The CDR3 loop spans 14 amino acids. The trim removed 1 base at V and 3 bases at J, leaving 3 bases unmatched. The CDR3 DNA follows: TGCGCCAGCAGCTTGATGACAGGGGACTACGAGCAGTACTTC. This codes for CASSLMTGDYEQYF.

The chain combines TRBV6-1 with TRBJ1-1; D is uncertain. The CDR3 runs 17 residues. V lost 5 bases to trimming and J lost 0 bases, with 19 bases between them. CDR1 is MNHNS and CDR2 is SASEGT in the germline V gene. The CDR3 reads CASSKVGSDVLNTEAFF. CDR3 coding DNA: TGTGCCAGCAGTAAAGTGGGCTCAGACGTCTTGAACACTGAAGCTTTCTTT.

Worth noting for this clonotype: One end of the junction does not line up with germline, which may come from a read error. The rearrangement joins TRBV6-1 to TRBJ2-1; 7 bases map to TRBD2. This CDR3 has 17 amino acids. Germline-derived CDR1 and CDR2 are MNHNS and SASEGT. The CDR3 DNA reads as TGTGCCCGCAGTGAAGCTCCACTAGCGCGCTCCTACAACGAGCAGTTCTTC. This codes for CARSEAPLARSYNEQFF.

The CDR3 protein is CASSLVPVTRGGGTEAFF. The CDR3 DNA sequence: TGTGCCAGCAGCTTGGTCCCGGTTACCAGGGGGGGCGGCACTGAAGCTTTCTTT. The gene calls are TRBV5-5 and TRBJ1-1; 7 bases map to TRBD1. The V segment lost 0 bases and the J segment 4 bases; nucleotides outside the gene matches: 15. The germline gives CDR1 SGHKS, CDR2 YYEKEE (reference sequence). This CDR3 has 18 residues.

A word on this clonotype: Because it lacks the conserved phenylalanine or tryptophan at the end, this CDR3 is likely a read error. The chain is built from TRBV11-3 and TRBJ2-1; TRBD1 or TRBD2 may be the D gene (5 bases each). V shed 6 bases and J shed 7 bases, with 16 bases lying between them. Per the germline V gene, CDR1 is SGHNT and CDR2 is YENEEA. CDR3 length: 14 residues. For the CDR3, the DNA is TGTGCCAGCAGTCAGGGACGGGGATTGAATGAGCAGTTCCTC. Translated, it gives CASSQGRGLNEQFL.

On this clonotype itself: The germline gene is not matched at one end of the junction; a read error may be the cause. The chain employs TRBV4-1 and TRBJ2-6; the D gene could be TRBD1 or TRBD2 (5 bases each). This CDR3 comprises 18 residues. The germline gives CDR1 MGHRA, CDR2 YSYEKL. The CDR3 DNA reads TGCCCCAGCAGCCCGCGGGCCATCGACAGCTCTGGGGCCAACGTCCTGACTTTC. It translates to CPSSPRAIDSSGANVLTF.